This TCR beta chain was found in a study of OX40 agonist ivuxolimab in advanced cancers. In the case of this clone: The antigen is undetermined.

General study results and limits: CD4+ and CD8+ T cells in blood underwent clonal expansion by week 6 at 0.1 to 3.0 mg/kg.

Assay used: immunoSEQ multiplex PCR; TCRdb lists only in-frame clones, some missing. The profile shows approximately 32,000 clones, roughly 88% of them singletons. The TCR sequence derives from an adult with an advanced solid tumor such as melanoma, head and neck, liver or kidney cancer. The sample was CD4+ or CD8+ T cells sorted from blood, taken in a trial of the OX40 agonist ivuxolimab.

CDR3 region: CASSLTSKANYGYTF. DNA for the CDR3: TGTGCCAGCAGTTTAACGTCCAAGGCTAACTATGGCTACACCTTC. The chain uses TRBV28 and TRBJ1-2; no clear D gene. The V end lost 2 bases, the J end lost 0 bases, and 10 bases lay between the germline ends. CDR3 size: 15 residues. CDR1 and CDR2 (germline): MDHEN, SYDVKM.